The sequence of this T cell receptor (beta chain) was determined in a study of tumor-infiltrating lymphocytes in primary liver carcinoma. Findings and limits, study-wide: Pairs of tumor regions overlapped more than tumor-adjacent and tumor-blood pairs did.

To note about this clonotype: Its antigen is currently unknown. One end of the junction varies from germline; a read error may be responsible.

CDR1 is SGHDT and CDR2 is YYEEEE in the germline V gene. This CDR3 spans 18 amino acids. For each extraction, RNA and DNA were obtained together from 20-30 mg of unsorted bulk tissue. Researchers generated TCR beta cDNA from approximately 450 ng of total RNA, relying on a constant-region primer. Sequencing libraries for TCR beta derived from three nested multiplex PCR rounds that used slightly modified ARM-PCR. Amplification in the first two PCR rounds was performed using TRBV1-TRBV30 forward primers and a C-beta reverse primer for roughly 9 cycles each. One entry per CDR3 protein, called by TCRdb with MiXCR from the multiplex PCR reads. The data contain 70,000 to 95,000 distinct CDR3 sequences, 60% to 80% of them singletons.

The chain joins TRBV5-6 to TRBJ1-1, with D perhaps matching TRBD1 (6 bases). The specimen sequenced was liver tumor tissue from sampling region 4. Subset given: tumor region T4, right-lateral pole. This TCR was sampled from a man aged 35 to 55 with primary liver carcinoma and hepatitis B virus infection. CDR3 protein: CASSLEVSDRRRSAEAFF. The CDR3 nucleotides read TGTGCCAGCAGCTTGGAAGTTAGTGACAGGCGGCGAAGCGCTGAGGCTTTCTTT.